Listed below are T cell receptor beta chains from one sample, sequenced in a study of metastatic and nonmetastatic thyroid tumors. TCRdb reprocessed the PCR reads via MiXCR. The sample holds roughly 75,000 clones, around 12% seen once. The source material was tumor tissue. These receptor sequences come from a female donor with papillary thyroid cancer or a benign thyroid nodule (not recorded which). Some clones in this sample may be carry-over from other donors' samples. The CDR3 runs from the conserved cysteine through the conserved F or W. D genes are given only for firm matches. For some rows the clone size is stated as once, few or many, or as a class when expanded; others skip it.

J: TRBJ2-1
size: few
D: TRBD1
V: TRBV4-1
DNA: TGCGCCAGCAGCCAAGAACCGATCAGGGACAGGGGACGGGAGCAGTTCTTC
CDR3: CASSQEPIRDRGREQFF

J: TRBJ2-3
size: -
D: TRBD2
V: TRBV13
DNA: TGTGCCAGCAGCTCCCGGACTAGCGGGATGAGGACATATACGCAGTATTTT
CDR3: CASSSRTSGMRTYTQYF

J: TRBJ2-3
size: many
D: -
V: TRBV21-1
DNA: TGTGCCAGCAGTCTGCTGCGGGGACAGGGGGCCTCCACAGATACGCAGTATTTT
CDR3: CASSLLRGQGASTDTQYF

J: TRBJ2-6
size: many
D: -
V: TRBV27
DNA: TGTGCCAGCAGTTTAGAGAGCTCTGGGGCCAACGTCCTGACTTTC
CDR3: CASSLESSGANVLTF

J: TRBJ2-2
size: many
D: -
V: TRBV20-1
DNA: TGCAGTGCTTTTCGGAGGGAAGGATTCACCGGGGAGCTGTTTTTT
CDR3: CSAFRREGFTGELFF

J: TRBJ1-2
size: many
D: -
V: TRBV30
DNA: TGTGCCTGGAGGGAGGTATTTTGGCGGCGAATCTATGGCTACACCTTC
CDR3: CAWREVFWRRIYGYTF

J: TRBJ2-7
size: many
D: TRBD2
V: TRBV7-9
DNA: TGTGCCAGCAGCTTAGGAGCGGGAGGGCTTCAGGAGCAGTACTTC
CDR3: CASSLGAGGLQEQYF

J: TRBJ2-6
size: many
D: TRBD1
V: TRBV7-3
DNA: TGTGCCAGCAGCGAAACCGGGACAGGCGGCTCTGGGGCCAACGTCCTGACTTTC
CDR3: CASSETGTGGSGANVLTF

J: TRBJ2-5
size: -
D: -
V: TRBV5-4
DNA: TGTGCCAGCAACTTGGATCCGGGATCCATAGAGACCCAGTACTTC
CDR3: CASNLDPGSIETQYF

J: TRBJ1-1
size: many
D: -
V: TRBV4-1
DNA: TGCGCCAGCAGCCCTTCGGGACGGCCTGAAGCTTTCTTT
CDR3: CASSPSGRPEAFF

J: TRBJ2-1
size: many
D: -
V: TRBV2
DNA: TGTGCCAGCAGTGAGCGTCATCCCTACAATGAGCAGTTCTTC
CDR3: CASSERHPYNEQFF

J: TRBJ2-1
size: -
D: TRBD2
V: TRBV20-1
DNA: TGCAGTGCTAGAGACCTAGCGGGGGGCTTCTACAATGAGCAGTTCTTC
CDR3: CSARDLAGGFYNEQFF

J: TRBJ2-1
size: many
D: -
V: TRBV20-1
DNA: TGCAGTGCTAGAGACGGGACGGGGCTCTACAATGAGCAGTTCTTC
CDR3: CSARDGTGLYNEQFF

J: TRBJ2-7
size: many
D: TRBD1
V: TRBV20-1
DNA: TGCAGTGCTACCGAACCCAGGGGGCACTCCTACGAGCAGTACTTC
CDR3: CSATEPRGHSYEQYF

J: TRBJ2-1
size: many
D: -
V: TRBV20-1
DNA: TGCAGTGCTAGAGAGGTCGCAGCCTACAATGAGCAGTTCTTC
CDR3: CSAREVAAYNEQFF

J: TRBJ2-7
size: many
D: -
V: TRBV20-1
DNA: TGCAGTGCTAGGAGGGCAGGGGCCTCCCGAGAGCAGTACTTC
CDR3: CSARRAGASREQYF

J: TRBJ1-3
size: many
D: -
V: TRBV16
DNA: TGTGCCAGCAGCCAATCCCTCCCGGGCTCTGGAAACACCATATATTTT
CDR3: CASSQSLPGSGNTIYF

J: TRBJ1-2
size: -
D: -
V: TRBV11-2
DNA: TGTGCCAGCAGCCCATCCGGGGCAGATGGCTACACCTTC
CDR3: CASSPSGADGYTF

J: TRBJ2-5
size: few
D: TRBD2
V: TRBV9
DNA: TGTGCCAGCAGCACGACTAGCGGGAGTGTAGAGACCCAGTACTTC
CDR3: CASSTTSGSVETQYF

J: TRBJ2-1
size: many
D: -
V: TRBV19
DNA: TGTGCCAGTACTCTAGGGGGGGGGTGGCAAAATGAGCAGTTCTTC
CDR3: CASTLGGGWQNEQFF

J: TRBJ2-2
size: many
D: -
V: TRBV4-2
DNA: TGTGCCAGCAGCCAAGATTCCCCACCAGCGGTTAACACCGGGGAGCTGTTTTTT
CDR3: CASSQDSPPAVNTGELFF

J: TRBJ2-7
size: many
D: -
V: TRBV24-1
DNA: TGTGCCACCAGTGATGGGGTCCCCGACGAGCAGTACTTC
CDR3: CATSDGVPDEQYF

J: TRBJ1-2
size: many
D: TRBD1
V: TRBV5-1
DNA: TGCGCCAGCAGCTTGGGGACAGGGGGTGGCTACACCTTC
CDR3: CASSLGTGGGYTF

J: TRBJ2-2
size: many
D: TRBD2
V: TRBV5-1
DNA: TGCGCCAGCAGCTTGGCCGGGGGGACCGGGGAGCTGTTTTTT
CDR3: CASSLAGGTGELFF

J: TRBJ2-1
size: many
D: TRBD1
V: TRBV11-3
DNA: TGTGCCAGCAATGCAATCGGACAGGCCCTTGGGAACAATGAGCAGTTCTTC
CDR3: CASNAIGQALGNNEQFF

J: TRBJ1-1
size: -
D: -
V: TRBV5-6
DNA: TGTGCCAGCAGCGACGTAGGGGTATGGGGCTTCTTT
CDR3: CASSDVGVWGFF

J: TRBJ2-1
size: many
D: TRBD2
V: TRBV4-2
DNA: TGTGCCAGCAGTCGGACTAGCGGGTTAGACAATGAGCAGTTCTTC
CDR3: CASSRTSGLDNEQFF

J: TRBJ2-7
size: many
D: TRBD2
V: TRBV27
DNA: TGTGCCAGCAGGATTACTAGCGGGAGACACTACGAGCAGTACTTC
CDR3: CASRITSGRHYEQYF

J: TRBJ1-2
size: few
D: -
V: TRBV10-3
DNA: TGTGCCATCAGTGAGCCGACAAGGAACTATGTCTACACCTTC
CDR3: CAISEPTRNYVYTF

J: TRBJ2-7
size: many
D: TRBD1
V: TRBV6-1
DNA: TGTGCCAGCAGTGAGTTTGAGGGGGACAGGGGCTACGAGCAGTACTTC
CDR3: CASSEFEGDRGYEQYF

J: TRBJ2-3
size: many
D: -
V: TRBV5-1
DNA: TGCGCCAGCAGCTACACCTTAACAGGGACTAGCACAGATACGCAGTATTTT
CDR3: CASSYTLTGTSTDTQYF

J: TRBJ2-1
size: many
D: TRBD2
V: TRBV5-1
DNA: TGCGCCAGCAGCCCCGGACTAGCGGGAGGCCACAATGAGCAGTTCTTC
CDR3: CASSPGLAGGHNEQFF